This T cell receptor beta chain emerged from a study of human T cells and chemical hapten exposure. Turning to the study itself: The sensitizing agent was 2% DPC, placed on about 2 cm by about 2 cm of upper inner arm skin.

The time point: patch test 2, 6 weeks after DPC sensitization. The sample's treatment: therapeutic diphenylcyclopropenone sensitization with weekly scalp DPC. TCRdb reanalysed the RACE reads using MiXCR and keeps one entry per CDR3 protein. The table shows about 140,000 distinct CDR3 sequences, with around 11% occurring only once. Losses at the gene ends were 6 bases for V and 5 bases for J; bases not matched to a gene: 4. The CDR3 loop spans 15 amino acids. This specimen was whole blood, taken in connection with sensitization to the hapten diphenylcyclopropenone (DPC). V usage is TRBV12-3 or TRBV12-4 and J usage is TRBJ2-3, with 14 bases matching TRBD2. The clonotype originates from a woman aged 50 to 65 with alopecia areata. Some clones in this sample may be carry-over from other donors' samples. CDR3 amino acids: CASRGLAGGGDTQYF. For the CDR3, the DNA is TGTGCCAGCAGAGGACTAGCGGGGGGTGGAGATACGCAGTATTTT.